This T cell receptor beta chain was obtained from a study of early T cells in non-severe SARS-CoV-2 infection. The overall study: Bulk RNA isolated from unsorted whole blood underwent sequencing; chains were not paired.

The CDR3 totals 14 residues. Trimming at V came to 3 bases and at J to 5 bases, leaving 5 bases not matched to a gene. Germline V gives CDR1 KGHSH, CDR2 LQKENI. Broader study findings: Comparison of clonotypes with VDJdb favored anti-spike CD8 responses while missing private and CD4 specificities.

Unique molecular identifiers (one per individual cDNA molecule) were attached. TCRdb passed the 5' RACE reads through MiXCR, listing each CDR3 protein once. The sample consists of more than 25,000 distinct CDR3 sequences, 5.3% of them appearing once. This clonotype was detected ten times or more. Its specificity is not known. Specimen: whole blood. This sequence originates from an adult who was a healthcare worker with PCR-confirmed SARS-CoV-2 infection or an uninfected control (not recorded which). This rearrangement joins TRBV18 to TRBJ2-7; 9 bases map to TRBD1. The CDR3: CASSPRQGGNEQYF. DNA of the CDR3: TGTGCCAGCTCACCTAGACAGGGGGGAAACGAGCAGTACTTC.